These T cell receptor beta chains were read from a single sample in a study of identical twins. One entry per CDR3 protein, called by TCRdb with MiXCR from the 5' RACE reads. The sample records about 690,000 distinct CDR3 sequences, around 6% being singletons. The material sequenced was naive T cells sorted from blood. These receptors originate from a man between 18 and 35 years old in good health. CDR3s include the opening cysteine and the closing phenylalanine or tryptophan. The order of the fields is J gene, V gene, clone size, D gene, CDR3 DNA, CDR3 protein. The D gene is left open where the match is weak. Clone size is shown for a subset of rows, as once, few, many or a class of expanded clone.

j_gene: TRBJ2-1; v_gene: TRBV5-5; abundance: few; d_gene: .; CDR3nt: TGTGCCAGCAGCCCCCGTTGGGGAGAGGGCGAGCAGTTCTTC; CDR3aa: CASSPRWGEGEQFF
j_gene: TRBJ2-5; v_gene: TRBV6-5; abundance: few; d_gene: .; CDR3nt: TGTGCCAGCAGTTACTCCGGGACTCTTCCAGTTGAGACCCAGTACTTC; CDR3aa: CASSYSGTLPVETQYF
j_gene: TRBJ2-7; v_gene: TRBV20-1; abundance: few; d_gene: TRBD2; CDR3nt: TGCAGTGCTAGAGGGCGCGGGGGGTGGGCCTTC; CDR3aa: CSARGRGGWAF
j_gene: TRBJ2-3; v_gene: TRBV6-2/TRBV6-3; abundance: many; d_gene: TRBD2; CDR3nt: TGTGCCAGCAGTTCACACAGCGGGAGGGGAGTCGATACGCAGTATTTT; CDR3aa: CASSSHSGRGVDTQYF
j_gene: TRBJ1-2; v_gene: TRBV15; abundance: many; d_gene: .; CDR3nt: TGTGCCACCAGCGGTCTCCCTAACTATGGCTACACCTTC; CDR3aa: CATSGLPNYGYTF
j_gene: TRBJ1-6; v_gene: TRBV12-3/TRBV12-4; abundance: many; d_gene: .; CDR3nt: TGTGCCAGCAGGACGACAGGCGGAAGTTCACCCCTCCACTTT; CDR3aa: CASRTTGGSSPLHF
j_gene: TRBJ2-7; v_gene: TRBV7-9; abundance: many; d_gene: TRBD1; CDR3nt: TGTGCCAGCAGCACAAAACCGGGACAGGGAACCTACGAGCAGTACTTC; CDR3aa: CASSTKPGQGTYEQYF
j_gene: TRBJ2-7; v_gene: TRBV7-9; abundance: many; d_gene: .; CDR3nt: TGTGCCAGCAGCTTTTTCTCGAGGGGTCAAAGCAAGCAGTACTTC; CDR3aa: CASSFFSRGQSKQYF
j_gene: TRBJ2-5; v_gene: TRBV7-2; abundance: many; d_gene: TRBD1; CDR3nt: TGTGCCAGCAGCTTAGATCCGGGACAGCAAGAGACCCAGTACTTC; CDR3aa: CASSLDPGQQETQYF
j_gene: TRBJ2-1; v_gene: TRBV5-1; abundance: many; d_gene: TRBD2; CDR3nt: TGCGCCAGCAGCCATAGGGGACTAGCGGAGCAGTTCTTC; CDR3aa: CASSHRGLAEQFF
j_gene: TRBJ2-7; v_gene: TRBV7-9; abundance: many; d_gene: .; CDR3nt: TGTGCCAGCAGCTTAGTGGGTATTTACGAGCAGTACTTC; CDR3aa: CASSLVGIYEQYF
j_gene: TRBJ2-7; v_gene: TRBV30; abundance: few; d_gene: .; CDR3nt: TGTGCCTGGAGTGAGGGCAGCTACGAGCAGTACTTC; CDR3aa: CAWSEGSYEQYF
j_gene: TRBJ2-7; v_gene: TRBV29-1; abundance: few; d_gene: TRBD1; CDR3nt: TGCAGCGTTGGACAGGGGGCTGGCTACGAGCAGTACTTC; CDR3aa: CSVGQGAGYEQYF
j_gene: TRBJ2-1; v_gene: TRBV27; abundance: many; d_gene: .; CDR3nt: TGTGCCAGCACCCCGGGTTCCTACAATGAGCAGTTCTTC; CDR3aa: CASTPGSYNEQFF
j_gene: TRBJ2-1; v_gene: TRBV7-9; abundance: few; d_gene: .; CDR3nt: TGTGCCAGCAGCTTTCGGGACGAGAAGGGCAATGAGCAGTTCTTC; CDR3aa: CASSFRDEKGNEQFF
j_gene: TRBJ2-1; v_gene: TRBV5-1; abundance: .; d_gene: .; CDR3nt: TGCGCCAGCAGCCCAAACCAACAAAGCTCCTACAATGAGCAGTTCTTC; CDR3aa: CASSPNQQSSYNEQFF